These 26 T cell receptor gamma chains originate from one sample sequenced in a study of γδ T cells in repeated Plasmodium falciparum infection. TCRdb used CATT to re-call clones from the multiplex PCR reads. The data contain about 30,000 gamma-chain clones, almost 1.5% of them singletons. Bulk repertoires came from Vgamma9/Vdelta2+ or Vdelta2-negative gammadelta T cells flow-sorted from PBMC. The sample was gamma-delta T cells from blood. These receptors were obtained from a pool of human donors (malaria-infected and uninfected, not separated).

This clone occurred many times. One base away lies a much larger clone, so this may be a sequencing read error. The rearrangement links TRGV8 to TRGJ1 or TRGJ2. Germline-derived CDR1 and CDR2 are VENAVY and YDSYNSRV. The CDR3 consists of 15 residues. This CDR3 reads CATWDKKELSYRKLF. The CDR3 DNA reads as TGTGCCACCTGGGATAAAAAGGAGTTAAGTTATAGGAAACTCTTT.

This clone was counted at least ten times. With a much larger clone just one base away, this may be a read error. The chain carries TRGV9 and TRGJP. TCRdb is silent on the J gene; assignment here came from matching the DNA to germline. There are 19 residues in the CDR3. Germline CDR1 is GITISATS and CDR2 is ISYDGTV (reference sequence). V lost 2 bases, J lost 6 bases, and 13 bases stayed unmatched. CDR3 in amino acids: CALWEAHNRPELGKKIKVF. The CDR3 nucleotides are TGTGCCTTGTGGGAGGCGCACAACAGGCCAGAGTTGGGCAAAAAAATCAAGGTATTT.

This clone turned up a few times. The translation of this DNA and the TCRdb protein of a much larger clone differ at residue 11, probably owing to a read error; the protein shown here is translated from the DNA. The chain couples TRGV5 to TRGJP2. TCRdb offers no J gene call, so here the DNA was matched to germline to obtain one. CDR1 and CDR2 (germline): VINAFY, YDVSNSKD. The CDR3 covers 14 residues. As DNA, the CDR3 is TGTGCCACCTGGGACGGACCTAGTGATTGGACCAAGACGTTT. Translated, it gives CATWDGPSDWTKTF.

This clone was counted at least ten times. A far bigger clonotype differs at one base, so this is likely a read error. The sample has other DNA sequences that encode this CDR3 too. The chain employs TRGV9 and TRGJP. The J gene, left out of TCRdb, was set here by checking the DNA against germline. Germline trimming cut 4 bases from V and 6 bases from J; bases unmatched to any gene: 6. Germline V CDR1 and CDR2: GITISATS, ISYDGTV (reference sequence). The CDR3 consists of 16 residues. CDR3 sequence (DNA): TGTGCCTTGTGGGACTCGGGAGAGTTGGGCAAAAAAATCAAGGTATTT. It codes for CALWDSGELGKKIKVF.

This clone was seen ten or more times. Only one base separates this from a far larger clonotype, so it likely reflects a read error. The same CDR3 is also encoded by other DNA sequences in this sample. This sequence joins TRGV9 and TRGJ1 or TRGJ2. Matching the DNA to germline supplied the J gene, which TCRdb does not give. CDR1 and CDR2 (germline): GITISATS, ISYDGTV (reference sequence). With V trimmed by 1 base and J by 10 bases, 10 bases remained unmatched. This CDR3 has 13 residues. In DNA, the CDR3 is TGTGCCTTGTGGGAGGTACCGAAATACAAGAAACTCTTT. Its protein is CALWEVPKYKKLF.

This clone has a handful of counts. The chain joins TRGV2 to TRGJ1 or TRGJ2. No J gene was available from TCRdb, and it was assigned here by a germline match of the DNA. The CDR3 runs 18 residues. V dropped 4 bases and J dropped 4; count of bases not matched to a gene: 22. Germline CDR1 EGSNGY, CDR2 YDSYNSKV. DNA of the CDR3: TGTGCCACCTGGGATCAGGTGGATTCCTTCACCTTCTATTATAAGAAACTCTTT. It is translated as CATWDQVDSFTFYYKKLF.

This clone came up many times. The TCRdb protein comes from a much larger clone and disagrees with this DNA's translation at residue 13, likely due to a read error; the protein given here is derived from the DNA. Called V gene: TRGV8; the J gene was not called. Germline CDR1 VENAVY, CDR2 YDSYNSRV. The CDR3 spans 14 residues. CDR3 amino acids: CATWGNTTGWFKTF. The DNA of the CDR3 is TGTGCCACCTGGGGCAATACCACTGGTTGGTTCAAGACATTT.

Points on this clone: TCRdb shows a much larger clone's protein in place of this DNA's translation, and the two differ at residue 6, likely through a read error; the protein shown is translated from the DNA. The V gene is TRGV5, the J gene TRGJ1 or TRGJ2. This CDR3 is built from 14 residues. With V trimmed by 3 bases and J by 3 bases, 8 bases remained unmatched. Germline CDR1 reads VINAFY; CDR2 reads YDVSNSKD. The CDR3 nucleotides read TGTGCCACCTGGGACTGCAGTGCTTATTATAAGAAACTCTTT. Translating gives CATWDCSAYYKKLF.

As regards this clone: The TCRdb record carries a much larger clone's protein, which differs from this DNA's translation at residue 16; a read error is the likely cause, and the protein listed here is the DNA translation. The chain carries TRGV9 and TRGJP1. The J gene is absent in TCRdb and was assigned here via DNA matching to germline. CDR1 GITISATS and CDR2 ISYDGTV come from the germline V gene (reference sequence). CDR3 length equals 17 residues. The junction had 22 bases not matched to a gene; V was cut back by 0 bases and J by 15 bases. CDR3 DNA: TGTGCCTTGTGGGAGGTGGTATCCGAGTTGGGCAAAAAAATCAAGATATTT. Translation: CALWEVVSELGKKIKIF.

At least ten counts were recorded for this clone. A far larger clone is one base from this, pointing to a likely read error. Other DNA sequences from this sample encode an identical CDR3 as well. The J gene was not called, though the V gene is TRGV9. Per germline, CDR1 GITISATS and CDR2 ISYDGTV (reference sequence). This CDR3 region has 12 residues. The DNA for the CDR3 is TGTGCCTTGTGGGATCCCTATTATAAGAAACTTTTT. Its translation is CALWDPYYKKLF.

This clone was counted between two and nine times. TCRdb pairs this DNA with a much larger clone's protein that differs at residue 4, likely a read error; the protein shown was translated from the DNA. CDR3 in amino acids: CALREVHNRSTGWFKIF. The DNA for the CDR3 is TGTGCCTTGCGGGAGGTGCACAATCGGTCCACTGGTTGGTTCAAGATATTT. This chain joins TRGV9 and TRGJP1. TCRdb gives no J gene; it was assigned here by matching the DNA to germline. CDR3 length: 17 residues. The V gene's germline CDR1 is GITISATS and CDR2 ISYDGTV (reference sequence).

With respect to this clone: TCRdb attributes to this sequence the protein of a much larger clone, which differs from the DNA translation at residue 4; a read error is likely, and the protein displayed is translated from the DNA. The chain has TRGV9 and TRGJ1 or TRGJ2. The CDR3 is 13 residues long. Germline V gene sequence: CDR1 GITISATS, CDR2 ISYDGTV (reference sequence). Written as DNA, the CDR3 is TGTGCCTTGAGGGAGGCAGGGTATTATAAGAAACTCTTT. It is translated as CALREAGYYKKLF.

Of note for this clone: A read error likely explains why the TCRdb protein, taken from a much larger clone, differs from this DNA's translation at residue 14; the protein shown is translated from the DNA. V and J are TRGV9 and TRGJP. The J gene is not listed in TCRdb, so it was assigned here from a DNA match to germline. The CDR3 spans 18 residues. Looked up from germline, CDR1 is GITISATS and CDR2 is ISYDGTV (reference sequence). CDR3 sequence: CALWDQGAFGLGKRIKVF. CDR3 DNA: TGTGCCTTGTGGGACCAGGGCGCTTTTGGGTTGGGCAAAAGAATCAAGGTATTT.

The sample holds a few counts of this clone. A far more abundant clone sits one base away, making this likely a read error. Other DNA sequences from this sample encode an identical CDR3 as well. This rearrangement joins TRGV4 to TRGJ1 or TRGJ2. In the absence of a J gene in TCRdb, the DNA was matched to germline to assign it here. This CDR3 has 14 amino acids. The V gene's germline CDR1 is EGSTGY and CDR2 YDSYTSSV. The DNA of the CDR3 is TGTGCTACCTGGGCCCGACACCCGTATTATAAGAAACTCTTT. Protein sequence: CATWARHPYYKKLF.

This clone showed up many times. TCRdb shows a much larger clone's protein in place of this DNA's translation, and the two differ at residue 2, likely through a read error; the protein shown is translated from the DNA. V is TRGV9 and J is TRGJ1 or TRGJ2. Germline loops: CDR1 GITISATS, CDR2 ISYDGTV (reference sequence). The CDR3 spans 12 residues. The CDR3 region is CTLWIRGFKKLF. CDR3 in DNA: TGTACCTTGTGGATAAGGGGTTTTAAGAAACTCTTT.

Concerning this clone itself: This DNA's translation and the protein TCRdb lists, from a much larger clone, do not match at residue 2, likely due to a read error; the protein shown is translated from the DNA. CDR3 sequence: CTLWEKRNYKKLF. Written as DNA, the CDR3 is TGTACCTTGTGGGAGAAGCGGAATTATAAGAAACTCTTT. J is TRGJ1 or TRGJ2 and V is TRGV9. The germline CDR1 and CDR2 sequences are GITISATS and ISYDGTV (reference sequence). The CDR3 is 13 residues long.

The table lists this clone with many counts. A read error likely explains this, since a far larger clone differs by one base. Other DNA variants within this sample encode the same CDR3. This sequence joins TRGV9 and TRGJP. CDR3 length: 17 residues. CDR1 and CDR2 (germline): GITISATS, ISYDGTV (reference sequence). CDR3 sequence reads: CALWEAKQELGKKIKVF. The CDR3 DNA reads as TGTGCCTTGTGGGAGGCAAAACAAGAGCTGGGCAAAAAAATCAAGGTATTT.

The sample holds many counts of this clone. The rearrangement joins TRGV4 to TRGJP2. The CDR3 length is 15 residues. The junction had 4 bases not matched to a gene; V was cut back by 0 bases and J by 3 bases. Germline assignment: CDR1 EGSTGY and CDR2 YDSYTSSV. CDR3 nucleotides: TGTGCCACCTGGGATGGGCATGGTAGTGATTGGATCAAGACGTTT. Its protein is CATWDGHGSDWIKTF.

Of note for this clone: The TCRdb record carries a much larger clone's protein, which differs from this DNA's translation at residue 5; a read error is the likely cause, and the protein listed here is the DNA translation. This chain joins TRGV3 and TRGJ1 or TRGJ2. Because TCRdb records no J gene, it was assigned here through a match of the DNA to germline. CDR1 is VTNTFY, CDR2 YDVSTARD, per germline (reference sequence). This CDR3 spans 12 amino acids. In nucleotides, the CDR3 is TGTGCCACCTGGGGCAGGATCCATAAGAAACTCTTT. Protein: CATWGRIHKKLF.

This clone has just a few counts. A far larger clone lies a single base away; this is likely a read error. This sample includes further DNA sequences coding for the same CDR3. The J gene is TRGJ1 or TRGJ2, the V gene TRGV4. This CDR3 is built from 10 residues. Germline lookup yields CDR1 EGSTGY and CDR2 YDSYTSSV. CDR3 residues: CATWEHKKLF. CDR3 DNA: TGTGCCACCTGGGAGCATAAGAAACTTTTT.

This clone was seen a few times. TCRdb records a much larger clone's protein for this DNA, with a difference at residue 6 that likely arises from a read error; the protein given is the translation of the DNA. The V call is TRGV9, the J call TRGJ1 or TRGJ2. TCRdb records no J gene; here it was assigned by comparing the DNA to germline. The CDR3 has 18 amino acids. The germline gives CDR1 GITISATS, CDR2 ISYDGTV (reference sequence). The J segment lost 10 bases and the V segment lost 2 bases, leaving 26 bases of the junction unmatched. The CDR3 loop reads CALWEDHPGPIRYLKKLF. CDR3 DNA sequence: TGTGCCTTGTGGGAGGACCACCCGGGTCCCATACGCTACCTAAAGAAACTCTTT.

In regard to this clone: This likely came from a read error, as a far larger clone is one base away. Distinct nucleotide sequences in the sample also encode this CDR3. Called V gene: TRGV8; the J gene was not called. CDR1 is VENAVY, CDR2 YDSYNSRV, per germline. The CDR3 is 14 amino acids. CDR3 sequence reads: CATWDRPPYYKKLF. The CDR3 DNA follows: TGTGCCACCTGGGATAGGCCTCCTTATTATAAGAAACTCTTC.

In this sample, this clone turned up a few times. A far larger clone is a single base away, which makes a read error likely. The sample has other DNA sequences that encode this CDR3 too. The rearrangement links TRGV9 to TRGJ1 or TRGJ2. TCRdb supplies no J gene; here it was assigned by aligning the nucleotide sequence to germline. CDR3 length equals 13 residues. Losses at the gene ends were 2 bases for V and 7 bases for J; bases not matched to a gene: 8. CDR1 is GITISATS, CDR2 ISYDGTV, per germline (reference sequence). The CDR3: CALWEGPYYKKLF. The CDR3 nucleotides read TGTGCCTTGTGGGAGGGACCTTACTATAAGAAACTCTTT.

Many counts were recorded for this clone. This likely came from a read error, as a far larger clone is one base away. Within the sample, other DNA sequences also encode this same CDR3. The gene calls are TRGV9 and TRGJP. No J gene is reported in TCRdb; it was inferred here by comparing the DNA with germline. The CDR3 totals 16 residues. Germline values: CDR1 GITISATS, CDR2 ISYDGTV (reference sequence). CDR3 DNA: TGTGCCCTGTGGGAGGTGTTAAGCTTGGGCAAAAAAATCAAGGTATTT. It codes for CALWEVLSLGKKIKVF.

This clone was picked up many times. The likely explanation is a read error, given a far larger clone one base away. The sample carries other DNA sequences with the same CDR3. The rearrangement uses TRGV9 and TRGJP. Germline lookup yields CDR1 GITISATS and CDR2 ISYDGTV (reference sequence). This CDR3 contains 19 residues. The CDR3 is CALWEVIRAEGLGKKIKVF. Written as DNA, the CDR3 is TGCGCCTTGTGGGAGGTGATAAGAGCCGAAGGGTTGGGCAAAAAAATCAAGGTATTT.

In this sample, this clone turned up a few times. The TCRdb protein, from a much larger clone, departs from this DNA's translation at residue 10, likely by read error; the protein shown derives from the DNA. The rearrangement joins TRGV3 to TRGJ1 or TRGJ2. TCRdb lists no J gene, so it was determined here by aligning the DNA to germline. The CDR3 runs 13 residues. The germline CDR1 and CDR2 sequences are VTNTFY and YDVSTARD (reference sequence). The V and J ends lost 2 bases and 11 bases, in that order; junction bases with no gene match: 12. Here the CDR3 reads CATWDTQRDQKLF. For the CDR3, the DNA is TGTGCCACCTGGGACACGCAAAGAGATCAGAAACTCTTT.